The present entry profiles one TCR beta chain with its context. The record originates from a study of blood T cell repertoires in COVID-19. Across the study: T cells, B-cell-depleted T cells, or PBMCs provided the cDNA or gDNA that served as material.

TCRdb keeps only in-frame clones here, not all; method: immunoSEQ multiplex PCR. The table lists about 310,000 clones, roughly nine tenths of them singletons. The V gene lost 4 bases and the J gene lost 0 bases, with 19 bases spanning the gap. This CDR3 contains 18 residues. Assignment of participants to cohorts was predicated upon participant-reported clinical history. The V and J genes are TRBV23-1 and TRBJ2-4, with D maybe TRBD1 (6 bases). TRBV23-1 is an open reading frame whose function is uncertain. The clonotype comes from a man aged 55 to 69 who had recovered from COVID-19. Sequenced input: PBMCs or T cells enriched from blood (not recorded which). This CDR3 reads CASSPRGSGDLAKNIQYF. The DNA for the CDR3 is TGCGCCAGCAGTCCTAGGGGGAGTGGGGACCTAGCCAAAAACATTCAGTACTTC.